Following are 20 T cell receptor beta chains from one sample sequenced in a study of technical replicates of blood from several donors. This table comes from immunoSEQ multiplex PCR, and its TCRdb copy is limited to in-frame clones, with some not included. This sample carries under 75,000 clones, around 88% of them seen once, and the ten largest clones take roughly 5.1%. The sample was PBMCs. These receptors all stem from a human donor in good health. Some clones in this sample may be carry-over from other donors' samples.

DNA of the CDR3: TGCGCCAGCAGCCAAGAGGACTGGAACACTGAAGCTTTCTTT. Translation gives CASSQEDWNTEAFF. This chain uses TRBV4-1 with TRBJ1-1; D unclear. Trimming took 0 bases from V and 1 from J, leaving 6 bases between them. Germline V gene sequence: CDR1 MGHRA, CDR2 YSYEKL. The CDR3 is 14 amino acids.

This rearrangement joins TRBV4-2 to TRBJ2-2; D gene uncertain. The germline CDR1 and CDR2 sequences are LGHNA and YNFKEQ. CDR3 length: 15 amino acids. The V gene lost 4 bases and the J gene lost 4 bases, with 13 bases spanning the gap. The CDR3 protein is CASSPPGSSTGELFF. The CDR3, as DNA: TGTGCCAGCAGCCCCCCGGGTAGCAGCACCGGGGAGCTGTTTTTT.

V and J are TRBV19 and TRBJ2-3; 9 bases align to TRBD2. The CDR3 extends over 14 amino acids. The V gene's germline CDR1 is LNHDA and CDR2 SQIVND (reference sequence). The V gene end was trimmed by 5 bases and the J gene end by 0 bases; junction bases not matched to a gene: 0. DNA for the CDR3: TGTGCCAGTAGTGGACTAGCGAGCACAGATACGCAGTATTTT. It translates to CASSGLASTDTQYF. The variable domain in full, completed from reference TRBV19 and TRBJ2-3, reads DGGITQSPKYLFRKEGQNVTLSCEQNLNHDAMYWYRQDPGQGLRLIYYSQIVNDFQKGDIAEGYSVSREKKESFPLTVTSAQKNPTAFYLCASSGLASTDTQYFGPGTRLTVL.

The V gene is TRBV19, the J gene TRBJ2-3, with 8 nucleotides matching TRBD2. The CDR3 has 15 amino acids. V lost 7 bases, J lost 1 base, and 7 bases stayed unmatched. The V gene's germline CDR1 is LNHDA and CDR2 SQIVND (reference sequence). The DNA of the CDR3 is TGTGCCAGTAATCCCAGCGGGGGTGGCACAGATACGCAGTATTTT. It specifies CASNPSGGGTDTQYF. Drawing the rest from reference TRBV19 and TRBJ2-3, the complete variable domain is DGGITQSPKYLFRKEGQNVTLSCEQNLNHDAMYWYRQDPGQGLRLIYYSQIVNDFQKGDIAEGYSVSREKKESFPLTVTSAQKNPTAFYLCASNPSGGGTDTQYFGPGTRLTVL.

The chain combines TRBV5-1 with TRBJ2-3; D remains ambiguous. CDR1 and CDR2 from the germline V gene are SGHRS and YFSETQ. The ends were cut back, 2 bases at V and 0 bases at J, with 7 bases in the middle. The CDR3 runs 14 residues. The CDR3 bases are TGCGCCAGCAGCTTACAAACCAGCACAGATACGCAGTATTTT. It specifies CASSLQTSTDTQYF.

V gene TRBV28 combines with J gene TRBJ1-6, with D possibly TRBD1 on 5 matching bases. Trimming left V 2 bases short and J 0 bases short, with 14 bases between. The V gene's germline CDR1 is MDHEN and CDR2 SYDVKM. The CDR3 is 18 residues long. CDR3 in DNA: TGTGCCAGCAGTTTAAACCGACAGAAAACCTCCTATAATTCACCCCTCCACTTT. This translates into CASSLNRQKTSYNSPLHF.

This clone has just a few counts. The V and J genes are TRBV10-3 and TRBJ2-3; D is undetermined. The germline V and J ends were trimmed by 0 bases and 4 bases, with 17 bases remaining between them. Germline assignment: CDR1 ENHRY and CDR2 SYGVKD. This CDR3 comprises 17 residues. The CDR3 sequence: CAISESALVSGPDTQYF. The CDR3 coding sequence is TGTGCCATCAGTGAGTCGGCGCTAGTAAGTGGTCCAGATACGCAGTATTTT.

Relative to its sample, this clone is medium-sized. The chain employs TRBV5-8 and TRBJ2-3; 9 positions match TRBD2. The CDR3 covers 16 residues. Germline lookup yields CDR1 SGHTS and CDR2 YDEGEE. The V gene end was trimmed by 0 bases and the J gene end by 1 base; junction bases not matched to a gene: 3. CDR3 in amino acids: CASSLDGGRGTDTQYF. As DNA, the CDR3 is TGTGCCAGCAGCTTGGACGGCGGGAGGGGCACAGATACGCAGTATTTT.

This clone has just a few counts. The chain uses TRBV29-1 and TRBJ1-1, with D hard to call. From germline, CDR1 is SQVTM and CDR2 ANQGSEA. CDR3 length: 10 amino acids. Trimming stripped 5 bases from V and 3 bases from J, with 4 bases between. The CDR3 spells CSVPDTEAFF. The CDR3 bases are TGCAGCGTTCCGGACACTGAAGCTTTCTTT.

There are a few counts of this clone. The rearrangement uses TRBV27 and TRBJ1-2; 9 bases agree with TRBD1. V lost 5 bases, J lost 8 bases, and 12 bases stayed unmatched. Germline assignment: CDR1 MNHEY and CDR2 SMNVEV (reference sequence). The CDR3 contains 15 residues. The CDR3 loop is CASSPIQGAQGGYTF. In DNA, the CDR3 is TGTGCCAGCAGTCCAATACAGGGGGCGCAGGGCGGCTACACCTTC.

The V gene is TRBV5-1, the J gene TRBJ2-5; 9 bases line up with TRBD2. V was pared by 4 bases and J by 1 base, with 8 bases of the junction left unmatched. Germline CDR1 is SGHRS and CDR2 is YFSETQ. The CDR3 is 16 residues long. CDR3 region: CASSRGTSPAQETQYF. The CDR3 DNA reads as TGCGCCAGCAGCAGGGGGACTAGCCCAGCCCAAGAGACCCAGTACTTC.

This chain links TRBV6-1 with TRBJ2-5, with a tentative D call TRBD1 (7 bases). V dropped 4 bases and J dropped 2 bases, with 11 bases sitting between them. Looked up from germline, CDR1 is MNHNS and CDR2 is SASEGT. This CDR3 is built from 14 residues. CDR3 residues: CASSVGGQQETQYF. In DNA form, the CDR3 reads TGTGCCAGCAGTGTGGGGGGACAGCAAGAGACCCAGTACTTC.

The CDR3 sequence is CASSESRLGRVGETQYF. CDR3 coding DNA: TGCGCCAGCAGTGAGTCTAGGCTCGGCAGGGTGGGGGAGACCCAGTACTTC. The chain is built from TRBV10-2 and TRBJ2-5, with D possibly TRBD1 on 5 matching bases. Deletions cut 0 bases from V and 5 bases from J, with 19 bases between. Germline V lookup: CDR1 WSHSY, CDR2 SAAADI. This CDR3 contains 17 residues.

V is TRBV30 and J is TRBJ2-7; TRBD2 might be the D (6 bases). Trimming took 5 bases from V and 7 from J, leaving 12 bases between them. In germline, CDR1 is GTSNPN, CDR2 SVGIG (reference sequence). The CDR3 has 11 amino acids. This chain's CDR3 is CAWGEREEQYF. As DNA, the CDR3 is TGTGCCTGGGGGGAACGGGAGGAGCAGTACTTC. Filled out from reference TRBV30 and TRBJ2-7, the complete variable domain reads SQTIHQWPATLVQPVGSPLSLECTVEGTSNPNLYWYRQAAGRGLQLLFYSVGIGQISSEVPQNLSASRPQDRQFILSSKKLLLSDSGFYLCAWGEREEQYFGPGTRLTVT.

Sample share makes this clone medium-sized. The gene calls are TRBV4-3 and TRBJ2-3; TRBD2 agrees at 9 bases. The ends lost 3 bases at V and 6 bases at J; junction bases unmatched: 13. The CDR3 is made up of 17 amino acids. CDR1 and CDR2 from the germline V gene are LGHNA and YSLEER. The CDR3 is CASSHSALAGVADTQYF. The DNA of the CDR3 is TGCGCCAGCAGCCACTCAGCCTTAGCGGGAGTAGCGGATACGCAGTATTTT.

This clone was seen just once. This chain connects TRBV5-6 to TRBJ2-3, with D possibly being TRBD2 (5 bases). The germline gives CDR1 SGHDT, CDR2 YYEEEE. The V and J ends lost 1 base and 8 bases respectively, with 11 bases between them. The CDR3 length is 13 residues. Written as DNA, the CDR3 is TGTGCCAGCAGCTTGCAAAGAGGGCTTACGCAGTATTTT. Translating gives CASSLQRGLTQYF.

The chain links TRBV10-3 to TRBJ2-1; the match to TRBD2 covers 12 bases. This CDR3 is 16 amino acids long. With V trimmed by 4 bases and J by 8 bases, 9 bases remained unmatched. The germline V gene has CDR1 ENHRY and CDR2 SYGVKD. CDR3 sequence (DNA): TGTGCCATCAGTGGGGGGGGACTAGCGGGTCGGGATGAGCAGTTCTTC. Its translation is CAISGGGLAGRDEQFF.

V is TRBV2 and J is TRBJ2-1; TRBD2 matches 9 bases. This CDR3 spans 14 amino acids. Germline V lookup: CDR1 SNHLY, CDR2 FYNNEI. J was trimmed by 4 bases and V by 8 bases; bases with no gene match: 6. This chain's CDR3 is CASLERGAYNEQFF. In DNA, the CDR3 is TGTGCCAGCTTGGAGCGGGGGGCATACAATGAGCAGTTCTTC.

The V and J genes are TRBV25-1 and TRBJ2-1; TRBD2 is a possible D gene (5 bases). The CDR3 contains 14 residues. Per the germline V gene, CDR1 is MGHDK and CDR2 is SYGVNS. Trimming took 5 bases from V and 0 from J, leaving 8 bases between them. CDR3 sequence: CASSQAASYNEQFF. The CDR3 bases are TGTGCCAGCAGTCAAGCGGCCTCCTACAATGAGCAGTTCTTC.

This clone was counted only a few times. The chain carries TRBV5-1 and TRBJ1-6; TRBD1 might be the D (5 bases). Germline assignment: CDR1 SGHRS and CDR2 YFSETQ. The germline V and J ends were trimmed by 3 bases and 8 bases, with 15 bases remaining between them. This CDR3 has 15 residues. CDR3 DNA sequence: TGCGCCAGCAGCTGGGTTGGGGCTTCGGATTCACCCCTCCACTTT. This codes for CASSWVGASDSPLHF.